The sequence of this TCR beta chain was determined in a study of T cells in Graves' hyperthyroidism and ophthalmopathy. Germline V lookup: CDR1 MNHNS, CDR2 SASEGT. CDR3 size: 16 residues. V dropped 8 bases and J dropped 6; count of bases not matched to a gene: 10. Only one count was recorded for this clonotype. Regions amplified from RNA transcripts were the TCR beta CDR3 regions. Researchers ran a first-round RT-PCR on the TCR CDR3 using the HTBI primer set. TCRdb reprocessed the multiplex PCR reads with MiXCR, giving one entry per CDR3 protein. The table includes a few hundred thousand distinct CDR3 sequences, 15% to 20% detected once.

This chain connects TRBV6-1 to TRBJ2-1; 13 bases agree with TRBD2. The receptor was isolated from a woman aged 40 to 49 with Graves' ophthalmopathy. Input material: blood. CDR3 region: CASSQLAGGISNEQFF. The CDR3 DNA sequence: TGTGCCAGCTCCCAACTAGCGGGGGGGATCTCCAATGAGCAGTTCTTC.